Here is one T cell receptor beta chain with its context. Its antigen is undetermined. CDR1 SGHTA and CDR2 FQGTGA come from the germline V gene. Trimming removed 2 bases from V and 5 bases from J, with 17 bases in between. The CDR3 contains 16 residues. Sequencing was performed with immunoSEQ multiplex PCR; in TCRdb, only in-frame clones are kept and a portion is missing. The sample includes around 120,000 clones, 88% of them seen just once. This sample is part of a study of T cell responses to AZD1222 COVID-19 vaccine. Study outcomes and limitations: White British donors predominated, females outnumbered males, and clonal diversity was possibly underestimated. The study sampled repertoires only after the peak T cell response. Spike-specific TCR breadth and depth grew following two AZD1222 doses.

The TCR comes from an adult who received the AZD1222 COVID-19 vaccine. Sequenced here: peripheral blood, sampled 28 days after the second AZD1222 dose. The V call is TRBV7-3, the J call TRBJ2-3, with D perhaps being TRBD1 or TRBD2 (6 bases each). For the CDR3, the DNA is TGTGCCAGCAGCTTAGTGGGGGGCTCGGTAGGAGATACGCAGTATTTT. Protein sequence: CASSLVGGSVGDTQYF. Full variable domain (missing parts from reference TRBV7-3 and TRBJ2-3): GAGVSQTPSNKVTEKGKYVELRCDPISGHTALYWYRQSLGQGPEFLIYFQGTGAADDSGLPNDRFFAVRPEGSVSTLKIQRTERGDSAVYLCASSLVGGSVGDTQYFGPGTRLTVL.